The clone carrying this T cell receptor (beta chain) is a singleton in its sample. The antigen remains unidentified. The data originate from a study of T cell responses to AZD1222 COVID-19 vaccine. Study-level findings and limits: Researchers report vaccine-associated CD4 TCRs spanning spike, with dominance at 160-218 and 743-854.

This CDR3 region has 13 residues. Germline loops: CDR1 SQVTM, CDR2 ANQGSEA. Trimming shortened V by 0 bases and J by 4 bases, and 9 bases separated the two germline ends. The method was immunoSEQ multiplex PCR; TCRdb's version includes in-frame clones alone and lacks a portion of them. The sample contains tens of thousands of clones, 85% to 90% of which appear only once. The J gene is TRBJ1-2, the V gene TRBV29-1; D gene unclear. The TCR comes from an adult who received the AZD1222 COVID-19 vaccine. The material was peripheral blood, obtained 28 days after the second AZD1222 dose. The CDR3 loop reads CSVEEDGRYGYTF. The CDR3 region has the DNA TGCAGCGTTGAAGAGGACGGCCGCTATGGCTACACCTTC. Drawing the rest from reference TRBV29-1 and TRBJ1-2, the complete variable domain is SAVISQKPSRDICQRGTSLTIQCQVDSQVTMMFWYRQQPGQSLTLIATANQGSEATYESGFVIDKFPISRPNLTFSTLTVSNMSPEDSSIYLCSVEEDGRYGYTFGSGTRLTVV.